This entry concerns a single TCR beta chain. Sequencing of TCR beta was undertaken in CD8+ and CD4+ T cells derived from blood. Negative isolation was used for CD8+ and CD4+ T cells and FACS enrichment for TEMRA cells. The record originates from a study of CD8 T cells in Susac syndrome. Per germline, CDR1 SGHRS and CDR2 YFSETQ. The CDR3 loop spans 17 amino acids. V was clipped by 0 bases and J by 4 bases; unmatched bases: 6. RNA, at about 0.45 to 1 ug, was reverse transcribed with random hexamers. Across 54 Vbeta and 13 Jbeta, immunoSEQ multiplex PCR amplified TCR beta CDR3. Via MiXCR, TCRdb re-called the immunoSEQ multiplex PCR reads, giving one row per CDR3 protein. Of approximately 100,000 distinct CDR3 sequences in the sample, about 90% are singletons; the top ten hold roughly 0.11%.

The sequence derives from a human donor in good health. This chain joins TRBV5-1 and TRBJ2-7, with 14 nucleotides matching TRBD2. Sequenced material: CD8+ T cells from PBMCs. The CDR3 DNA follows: TGCGCCAGCAGCTTGGGACTAGCGGGAGGGCCTGAGTACGAGCAGTACTTC. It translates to CASSLGLAGGPEYEQYF.